Described below is a single T cell receptor beta chain sequence and its context. The CDR3 is 15 amino acids. Looked up from germline, CDR1 is SGHTA and CDR2 is FQGNSA. V shed 4 bases and J shed 9 bases, with 16 bases lying between them. Authors' methods: Estimates of nucleated cell counts were drawn from the amplification of reference gene primers. The table came from immunoSEQ multiplex PCR; TCRdb's copy has only in-frame clones and leaves some out. That table is the source of V, J and clone size, and D and trimming were worked out from the DNA. This sample has some 120,000 clones, with about nine tenths found just once. The sample belongs to a study of blood T cell repertoires in COVID-19. Study-wide context: PBMCs, B-cell-depleted T cells, or T cells were the source of the cDNA or gDNA that made up the material.

The V gene is TRBV7-2, the J gene TRBJ1-6; D remains ambiguous. The receptor was isolated from a middle-aged man with acute or convalescent COVID-19. The sample consisted of peripheral blood. As DNA, the CDR3 is TGTGCCAGCAGCTCCCGACAACTGGCGAGTTCACCCCTCCACTTT. Translated: CASSSRQLASSPLHF.